The 30 T cell receptor beta chains listed next were all sequenced from one sample in a study of CD8+CD57+ T cells in acquired aplastic anemia. Sequencing was done on patients that had shown CD8+CD57+ cell expansion by flow cytometry. The template used for profiling TCR beta VDJ and CDR3 was genomic DNA. TCRdb itself ran the reads through MiXCR, one entry per CDR3 protein. The repertoire holds roughly 180,000 distinct CDR3 sequences, with nearly 50% as singletons. Sequences were obtained from sorted CD4+, CD8+, or CD8+CD57+ T cells (not recorded which) from PBMCs. These receptors were taken from a human donor with aplastic anemia.

Ten or more counts support this clonotype. The V call is TRBV2, the J call TRBJ2-1; perhaps TRBD2 as D (6 bases). V was pared by 5 bases and J by 3 bases, with 11 bases between. Germline CDR1 is SNHLY and CDR2 is FYNNEI. The CDR3 runs 14 residues. The CDR3 DNA follows: TGTGCCAGCAGTCGACTAGGCTACTACAATGAGCAGTTCTTC. Translated: CASSRLGYYNEQFF.

Comments on this clonotype: A read error may explain this, as a much larger clone is one base away. This chain links TRBV24-1 with TRBJ2-6; D is possibly TRBD1 (5 bases). Germline CDR1 and CDR2: KGHDR and SFDVKD. This CDR3 region has 16 residues. For the CDR3, the DNA is TGTGCCACCAGTGGCTTAGGTAGCTCTGGGGCCAACGTCGTGACTTTC. As protein: CATSGLGSSGANVVTF.

About this clonotype: This CDR3 is missing its conserved last phenylalanine or tryptophan, likely due to a read error. The rearrangement links TRBV20-1 to TRBJ1-5; 7 bases align to TRBD1. Germline V gene sequence: CDR1 DFQATT, CDR2 SNEGSKA (reference sequence). With V trimmed by 6 bases and J by 3 bases, 5 bases remained unmatched. The CDR3 covers 13 residues. The CDR3 DNA reads TGCAGTGCGCCGGGACAGTTCAATCAGCCCCAGCATCTT. It codes for CSAPGQFNQPQHL.

The DNA for the CDR3 is TGTGCCAGCAACGCCGGCGGGTACACAGATACGCAGTATTTT. Amino acids: CASNAGGYTDTQYF. V and J are TRBV7-9 and TRBJ2-3; a possible D gene is TRBD2 (5 bases). V was pared by 7 bases and J by 2 bases, with 13 bases between. There are 14 residues in the CDR3. CDR1 and CDR2 from the germline V gene are SEHNR and FQNEAQ (reference sequence).

The chain joins TRBV2 to TRBJ2-1; 7 bases are shared with TRBD1. This CDR3 is 13 amino acids long. Germline trimming cut 6 bases from V and 6 bases from J; bases unmatched to any gene: 5. Germline V gives CDR1 SNHLY, CDR2 FYNNEI. The CDR3 region has the DNA TGTGCCAGCAGCTCCTCAGGGGGCAATGAGCAGTTCTTC. Residues: CASSSSGGNEQFF.

This clonotype has at least ten counts. The V gene is TRBV25-1, the J gene TRBJ1-2, with unresolved D. Germline V gene sequence: CDR1 MGHDK, CDR2 SYGVNS. Trimming removed 3 bases from V and 5 bases from J, with 19 bases in between. This CDR3 has 16 amino acids. The DNA for the CDR3 is TGTGCCAGCAGTGATACGACCCTCGGACGCGGGTATGGCTACACCTTC. Its protein is CASSDTTLGRGYGYTF.

J is TRBJ1-1 and V is TRBV15, with 8 bases aligning to TRBD1. The CDR3 consists of 15 residues. V trimming: 1 base; J trimming: 6 bases; junction bases outside the gene matches: 7. Germline loops: CDR1 LNHNV, CDR2 YYDKDF (reference sequence). The CDR3 is CATSRADRDSSEAFF. CDR3 nucleotides: TGTGCCACCAGCAGAGCGGACAGGGATTCCTCTGAAGCTTTCTTT.

The chain employs TRBV7-2 and TRBJ1-1, with 10 bases identical to TRBD1. This CDR3 has 14 residues. Germline V gene sequence: CDR1 SGHTA, CDR2 FQGNSA. The trim removed 0 bases at V and 6 bases at J, leaving 1 base unmatched. The CDR3 sequence is CASSLAGTGAEAFF. DNA of the CDR3: TGTGCCAGCAGCTTAGCCGGGACAGGGGCTGAAGCTTTCTTT.

This clonotype has ten or more counts. The chain carries TRBV19 and TRBJ1-2, with TRBD1 matching over 8 bases. CDR1 and CDR2 (germline): LNHDA, SQIVND (reference sequence). Trimming took 8 bases from V and 2 from J; bases not matched to a gene: 10. The CDR3 length is 15 residues. The CDR3 nucleotides read TGTGCCAGTTTGCGGGCAGGACAGGGAAACTATGGCTACACCTTC. Its protein is CASLRAGQGNYGYTF.

This rearrangement joins TRBV5-8 to TRBJ2-1; D remains ambiguous. The germline CDR1 and CDR2 sequences are SGHTS and YDEGEE. The CDR3 spans 12 residues. V dropped 0 bases and J dropped 9 bases, with 7 bases sitting between them. The CDR3 loop is CASSLGWSEQFF. The CDR3 DNA reads as TGTGCCAGCAGCTTGGGCTGGTCTGAGCAGTTCTTC.

V and J are TRBV4-1 and TRBJ2-3, with 8 bases matching TRBD2. This CDR3 has 16 amino acids. From germline, CDR1 is MGHRA and CDR2 YSYEKL. The ends lost 4 bases at V and 5 bases at J; junction bases unmatched: 11. The CDR3 DNA follows: TGCGCCAGCAGCCGAGACTCGCGGGGGGAGTTAGATACGCAGTATTTT. As protein: CASSRDSRGELDTQYF.

The rearrangement links TRBV7-9 to TRBJ2-7, with 10 bases aligning to TRBD2. The germline gives CDR1 SEHNR, CDR2 FQNEAQ (reference sequence). V gave up 7 bases and J gave up 0 bases; unmatched junction bases: 6. There are 15 residues in the CDR3. This CDR3 reads CASIAGGSSSYEQYF. The CDR3 nucleotides are TGTGCCAGCATAGCGGGGGGATCGAGCTCCTACGAGCAGTACTTC.

There are many counts of this clonotype. The rearrangement links TRBV4-1 to TRBJ1-1; perhaps TRBD1 as D (6 bases). Germline V gives CDR1 MGHRA, CDR2 YSYEKL. The CDR3 length is 15 residues. The V end was cut by 3 bases, the J end by 0 bases, with 11 bases between. The CDR3 nucleotides read TGCGCCAGCAGCCAGGGTACAGGGCTGAACACTGAAGCTTTCTTT. Translating gives CASSQGTGLNTEAFF.

The chain joins TRBV5-1 to TRBJ2-5; 9 nucleotides match TRBD1. The CDR3 sequence is 16 residues long. CDR1 and CDR2 (germline): SGHRS, YFSETQ. V trimming: 6 bases; J trimming: 5 bases; junction bases outside the gene matches: 14. CDR3 nucleotide sequence: TGCGCCAGCAACGTACTAACAGGGGGCGCGGGGGAGACCCAGTACTTC. It translates to CASNVLTGGAGETQYF. The complete variable domain, with remaining parts taken from reference TRBV5-1 and TRBJ2-5, reads KAGVTQTPRYLIKTRGQQVTLSCSPISGHRSVSWYQQTPGQGLQFLFEYFSETQRNKGNFPGRFSGRQFSNSRSEMNVSTLELGDSALYLCASNVLTGGAGETQYFGPGTRLLVL.

V and J are TRBV24-1 and TRBJ2-7, with 7 bases aligning to TRBD1. Trimming cost V 6 bases and J 2 bases; bases outside gene matches: 0. The germline V gene has CDR1 KGHDR and CDR2 SFDVKD. The CDR3 totals 12 residues. The chain's CDR3 is CATSQGAYEQYF. The CDR3 nucleotides read TGTGCCACCAGTCAGGGGGCCTACGAGCAGTACTTC.

This clonotype has ten or more counts. V is TRBV20-1 and J is TRBJ1-3; TRBD1 matches 8 bases. Germline trimming cut 3 bases from V and 3 bases from J; bases unmatched to any gene: 4. The V gene's germline CDR1 is DFQATT and CDR2 SNEGSKA (reference sequence). The CDR3 extends over 14 amino acids. CDR3: CSARDTGGGNTIYF. In DNA form, the CDR3 reads TGCAGTGCTAGGGATACAGGGGGTGGAAACACCATATATTTT.

The J gene is TRBJ1-2, the V gene TRBV12-5, with D uncertain. V lost 4 bases, J lost 8 bases, and 17 bases lay in between. In germline, CDR1 is LGHNT, CDR2 FRNRAP. The CDR3 loop spans 14 amino acids. The CDR3 nucleotides are TGTGCTAGTGGTTCAGCTCTCGGGTCGCGGGGCTACACCTTC. It is translated as CASGSALGSRGYTF.

The chain uses TRBV20-1 and TRBJ2-7, with TRBD2 matching 9 bases. V shed 1 base, J shed 5 bases, and the junction held 6 bases outside the gene matches. Germline CDR1 reads DFQATT; CDR2 reads SNEGSKA (reference sequence). The CDR3 sequence is 14 residues long. CDR3 region: CSARAISGSHEQYF. DNA for the CDR3: TGCAGTGCTAGAGCTATTAGCGGGAGCCACGAGCAGTACTTC.

A word on this clonotype: A much larger clone sits a single nucleotide away, making a read error possible. The gene calls are TRBV9 and TRBJ2-2; 8 bases line up with TRBD1. V shed 0 bases, J shed 4 bases, and the junction held 17 bases outside the gene matches. The CDR3 has 20 amino acids. Germline CDR1 is SGDLS and CDR2 is YYNGEE. The CDR3 nucleotides are TGTGCCAGCAGCGTAGCTACCCCAGGACAGGGATTTCGCGGCACCGGGGAGCTGTTTTTT. Protein: CASSVATPGQGFRGTGELFF.

This clonotype was detected many times. The chain employs TRBV19 and TRBJ1-3, with D possibly TRBD1 on 6 matching bases. Germline V gene sequence: CDR1 LNHDA, CDR2 SQIVND (reference sequence). The V end was cut by 10 bases, the J end by 2 bases, with 15 bases between. This CDR3 comprises 14 residues. The CDR3 bases are TGTGCCACCTCCCTTCCAGGGGCTGGAAACACCATATATTTT. Its translation: CATSLPGAGNTIYF.

There are a few counts of this clonotype. The chain links TRBV24-1 to TRBJ2-7, with 8 bases fitting TRBD1. V was pared by 9 bases and J by 3 bases, with 15 bases of the junction left unmatched. This CDR3 region has 16 residues. Germline V gene data show CDR1 as KGHDR and CDR2 as SFDVKD. DNA of the CDR3: TGTGCCACCTCGAAAGAGGGGACAGGAGGGTTCTACGAGCAGTACTTC. Encoded protein: CATSKEGTGGFYEQYF.

This clonotype was detected many times. The chain employs TRBV4-1 and TRBJ2-7, with a tentative D call TRBD2 (6 bases). The CDR3 totals 15 residues. V was shortened by 4 bases and J by 0 bases, with 13 bases between the two germline ends. CDR1 is MGHRA and CDR2 is YSYEKL in the germline V gene. CDR3 nucleotide sequence: TGCGCCAGCAGCCGCCCCGGCGGGAACTCCTACGAGCAGTACTTC. Encoded protein: CASSRPGGNSYEQYF.

The genes are TRBV7-3 and TRBJ1-1; D is ambiguous. Trimming removed 0 bases at V and 4 bases at J, with 12 bases between. Germline V lookup: CDR1 SGHTA, CDR2 FQGTGA. The CDR3 is 15 amino acids. The CDR3 loop is CASSLTGRSGTEAFF. In nucleotides, the CDR3 is TGTGCCAGCAGCTTAACAGGAAGGTCCGGCACTGAAGCTTTCTTT. The variable domain in full, completed from reference TRBV7-3 and TRBJ1-1, reads GAGVSQTPSNKVTEKGKYVELRCDPISGHTALYWYRQSLGQGPEFLIYFQGTGAADDSGLPNDRFFAVRPEGSVSTLKIQRTERGDSAVYLCASSLTGRSGTEAFFGQGTRLTVV.

This clonotype has just a few counts. J is TRBJ2-7 and V is TRBV5-6; 7 bases align to TRBD2. The CDR3 runs 14 residues. Germline lookup yields CDR1 SGHDT and CDR2 YYEEEE. Trimming removed 7 bases from V and 5 bases from J; junction bases left unmatched: 12. The CDR3 nucleotides read TGTGCCAGCGCTACGAGCGGGGCCGCGGACGAGCAGTACTTC. This translates into CASATSGAADEQYF.

This clonotype was seen just once. CDR3 sequence reads: CASSEGGAQQPQHF. Here the CDR3 DNA reads TGTGCCAGCAGTGAAGGGGGGGCCCAACAGCCCCAGCATTTT. The chain uses TRBV2 and TRBJ1-5; possibly TRBD1 for D (6 bases). CDR3 length: 14 amino acids. V was trimmed by 1 base and J by 7 bases, leaving 11 bases between them. Germline V gene sequence: CDR1 SNHLY, CDR2 FYNNEI.

The CDR3 spells CASSIPGQMNTEAFF. CDR3 nucleotide sequence: TGTGCCAGTAGTATACCAGGGCAGATGAACACTGAAGCTTTCTTT. This chain connects TRBV19 to TRBJ1-1; maybe TRBD1 (5 bases). The V and J ends lost 2 bases and 0 bases respectively, with 10 bases between them. Germline V gene data show CDR1 as LNHDA and CDR2 as SQIVND (reference sequence). CDR3 length: 15 amino acids.

This clonotype was seen only a few times. The rearrangement joins TRBV20-1 to TRBJ2-3; TRBD2 agrees at 9 bases. Trimming cost V 1 base and J 0 bases; bases outside gene matches: 2. This CDR3 is built from 15 residues. Germline loops: CDR1 DFQATT, CDR2 SNEGSKA (reference sequence). CDR3 loop: CSARASGVSTDTQYF. In DNA, the CDR3 is TGCAGTGCTAGAGCTAGCGGGGTTAGCACAGATACGCAGTATTTT.

This clonotype was observed at least ten times. The chain is built from TRBV7-8 and TRBJ1-1; D is perhaps TRBD1 (6 bases). Germline V gene data show CDR1 as SGHVS and CDR2 as FQNEAQ. Trimming shortened V by 5 bases and J by 2 bases, and 15 bases separated the two germline ends. The CDR3 is 15 residues long. CDR3 sequence reads: CASSPIQGANTEAFF. CDR3 DNA: TGTGCCAGCAGCCCTATACAGGGTGCCAACACTGAAGCTTTCTTT.

In its sample, this clonotype was seen once. The chain has TRBV25-1 and TRBJ1-2; the D gene is possibly TRBD1 (5 bases). Trimming left V 7 bases short and J 4 bases short, with 13 bases between. In germline, CDR1 is MGHDK, CDR2 SYGVNS. CDR3 length equals 13 residues. CDR3 amino acids: CASNERGSYGYTF. CDR3 nucleotide sequence: TGTGCCAGCAATGAGCGGGGCAGCTATGGCTACACCTTC.

The V gene is TRBV7-8, the J gene TRBJ1-1, with D unresolved. There are 12 residues in the CDR3. The V end was cut by 3 bases, the J end by 8 bases, with 10 bases between. CDR1 and CDR2 (germline): SGHVS, FQNEAQ. The CDR3 coding sequence is TGTGCCAGCAGCTTGAGGATTGCCGAAGCTTTCTTT. Amino acids: CASSLRIAEAFF.